This T cell receptor (beta chain) appears in the sequencing data of a study of monozygotic twins with inflammatory bowel disease. Study observations and caveats: IBD patients shared fewer clonotypes with other individuals than healthy twins, especially patients with disease activity signs.

Isolation of total RNA was performed on whole blood, with no prior T cell sorting. This CDR3 has 11 residues. CDR1 is SGHDT and CDR2 is YYEEEE in the germline V gene. Total RNA amounting to 3500 ng went into each TCR library. UMIs incorporating a 6-nucleotide sample barcode were appended by means of template switching. TCRdb reprocessed the 5' RACE reads and keeps a single row for each CDR3 protein, giving no DNA. The sample's table shows about 150,000 distinct CDR3 sequences. About this clonotype itself: Its specificity is unknown.

Sequenced input: blood. V usage is TRBV5-6 and J usage is TRBJ1-1. This clonotype was obtained from a human donor with ulcerative colitis or Crohn's disease, or a healthy co-twin of an affected twin (not recorded which). The CDR3 here is CASSLHTEAFF.